The 22 T cell receptor beta chains listed next were all sequenced from one sample in a study of cytomegalovirus exposure and HLA in healthy donors. PCR used 60 Vbeta primers and 13 Jbeta primers. TCRdb's table, derived via immunoSEQ multiplex PCR, lists solely in-frame clones and lacks some. The table records some 130,000 clones, 75% of them present only once. The material sequenced was PBMCs. The receptors were sampled from a young man in good health and CMV-seronegative.

The chain links TRBV4-3 to TRBJ1-1; no clear D gene. The CDR3 length is 13 residues. Trimming took 0 bases from V and 2 from J, leaving 4 bases between them. Germline V gene sequence: CDR1 LGHNA, CDR2 YSLEER. CDR3 in DNA: TGCGCCAGCAGCCAAGACCTTAACACTGAAGCTTTCTTT. Translation: CASSQDLNTEAFF.

This clone was seen only a few times. V is TRBV4-1 and J is TRBJ2-5, with 10 bases lining up with TRBD2. Germline-derived CDR1 and CDR2 are MGHRA and YSYEKL. There are 15 residues in the CDR3. V shed 3 bases and J 3 bases; nucleotides not matched to a gene: 4. CDR3 nucleotides: TGCGCCAGCAGCCATCCAGGACTAGCGGAAGAGACCCAGTACTTC. Its translation is CASSHPGLAEETQYF.

The table lists this clone with a few counts. V gene TRBV5-6 combines with J gene TRBJ2-7; 7 nucleotides match TRBD1. There are 12 residues in the CDR3. The junction had 5 bases not matched to a gene; V was cut back by 5 bases and J by 6 bases. Germline V gene data show CDR1 as SGHDT and CDR2 as YYEEEE. CDR3 bases: TGTGCCAGCAGAAGGACAGGATCCGAGCAGTACTTC. It specifies CASRRTGSEQYF.

The chain has TRBV5-1 and TRBJ2-7, with 8 positions matching TRBD1. This CDR3 is 14 amino acids long. J was trimmed by 5 bases and V by 4 bases; bases with no gene match: 8. CDR1 and CDR2 from the germline V gene are SGHRS and YFSETQ. CDR3 bases: TGCGCCAGCAGCGGAGGACAGGGCTTAAACGAGCAGTACTTC. Its protein product is CASSGGQGLNEQYF.

The V call is TRBV28, the J call TRBJ2-5, with 9 bases that match TRBD2. The last part of the DNA fits TRBJ2-7 better; the J call may be wrong. Germline CDR1 is MDHEN and CDR2 is SYDVKM. This CDR3 spans 16 amino acids. The CDR3 loop is CASISPAGGPSYEQYF. In DNA form, the CDR3 reads TGTGCCAGCATCTCACCAGCGGGAGGCCCCTCATACGAGCAGTACTTC.

The genes are TRBV28 and TRBJ1-2, with 8 bases fitting TRBD1. The CDR3 sequence is 14 residues long. Germline V gene data show CDR1 as MDHEN and CDR2 as SYDVKM. V was clipped by 6 bases and J by 3 bases; unmatched bases: 6. CDR3 protein: CASSYRTGYYGYTF. The DNA of the CDR3 is TGTGCCAGCAGCTACAGGACAGGGTACTATGGCTACACCTTC.

The chain recombines TRBV25-1 with TRBJ2-7; 7 bases align to TRBD1. Germline V gives CDR1 MGHDK, CDR2 SYGVNS. This CDR3 region has 11 residues. Unmatched junction bases numbered 0, after V lost 6 bases and J lost 4 bases. In DNA form, the CDR3 reads TGTGCCAGCAGCAGGGGGTACGAGCAGTACTTC. As protein: CASSRGYEQYF.

DNA of the CDR3: TGCGCCAGCAGCCGTGTTAGCGGGGGAGGAGATACGCAGTATTTT. Encoded protein: CASSRVSGGGDTQYF. The chain uses TRBV5-1 and TRBJ2-3, with 9 bases identical to TRBD2. This CDR3 is built from 15 residues. The trim removed 4 bases at V and 5 bases at J, leaving 8 bases unmatched. The germline CDR1 and CDR2 sequences are SGHRS and YFSETQ.

The chain recombines TRBV18 with TRBJ2-1, with 9 nucleotides matching TRBD2. This CDR3 comprises 17 residues. Germline V gene data show CDR1 as KGHSH and CDR2 as LQKENI. Trimming removed 1 base from V and 3 bases from J; junction bases left unmatched: 7. In nucleotides, the CDR3 is TGTGCCAGCTCACCACTAGCGGGGGTTAGGATCTACAATGAGCAGTTCTTC. Amino acids: CASSPLAGVRIYNEQFF.

This clone was counted only a few times. V gene TRBV29-1 combines with J gene TRBJ1-1; D unresolved. Germline V gives CDR1 SQVTM, CDR2 ANQGSEA. The CDR3 loop spans 13 amino acids. Trimming took off 4 bases at V and 3 bases at J, with 12 bases between the two ends. CDR3 DNA: TGCAGCGTTGTTTGGGAGTCGGACACTGAAGCTTTCTTT. Amino acids: CSVVWESDTEAFF.

This clone has more than one count but fewer than ten. The gene calls are TRBV4-2 and TRBJ1-5; D ambiguous. With 1 base removed from V and 4 bases from J, the gap between germline ends came to 17 bases. The CDR3 is 17 residues long. Germline V gene sequence: CDR1 LGHNA, CDR2 YNFKEQ. CDR3 region: CASSQVAGIFTNQPQHF. CDR3 sequence (DNA): TGTGCCAGCAGCCAAGTTGCAGGAATATTCACAAATCAGCCCCAGCATTTT.

The chain joins TRBV6-1 to TRBJ1-1; D gene unclear. Trimming left V 3 bases short and J 6 bases short, with 14 bases between. The CDR3 contains 14 residues. Germline CDR1 and CDR2: MNHNS and SASEGT. CDR3 sequence reads: CASSEQTMRAEAFF. CDR3 nucleotides: TGTGCCAGCAGTGAGCAAACCATGAGGGCTGAAGCTTTCTTT.

The chain couples TRBV11-2 to TRBJ1-1; no firm D call. The germline V and J ends were trimmed by 0 bases and 8 bases, with 10 bases remaining between them. CDR1 is SGHAT and CDR2 is FQNNGV in the germline V gene. The CDR3 contains 13 residues. CDR3 protein: CASSLERAREAFF. CDR3 sequence (DNA): TGTGCCAGCAGCTTAGAAAGAGCACGCGAAGCTTTCTTT.

The chain recombines TRBV9 with TRBJ1-2, with TRBD1 identical over 7 bases. This CDR3 has 13 amino acids. Trimming at V came to 4 bases and at J to 7 bases, leaving 7 bases not matched to a gene. Germline CDR1 reads SGDLS; CDR2 reads YYNGEE. The CDR3 DNA follows: TGTGCCAGCAGCCTAACAGGGGAGAGTGGCTACACCTTC. Translating gives CASSLTGESGYTF.

This clone was observed once. The chain recombines TRBV10-1 with TRBJ2-2, with 8 positions matching TRBD1. The germline V gene encodes CDR1 WNHNN and CDR2 SYGVQD (reference sequence). This CDR3 region has 15 residues. Trimming took 6 bases from V and 8 from J; bases not matched to a gene: 11. CDR3 sequence reads: CASSPDRGPGGELFF. CDR3 nucleotide sequence: TGCGCCAGCAGCCCAGACAGGGGCCCAGGTGGGGAGCTGTTTTTT.

This clone was found a few times. CDR3 nucleotides: TGCGCCAGCAGCTTGGTATCTGGGGGGTTTACAGATACGCAGTATTTT. Residues: CASSLVSGGFTDTQYF. The rearrangement links TRBV5-1 to TRBJ2-3; maybe TRBD2 (6 bases). Germline CDR1 SGHRS, CDR2 YFSETQ. Trimming cost V 0 bases and J 3 bases, with 14 bases left between them. This CDR3 has 16 amino acids.

The CDR3 loop is CASSNFPDSNQPQHF. CDR3 nucleotide sequence: TGCGCCAGCAGTAATTTTCCAGATAGCAATCAGCCCCAGCATTTT. V gene TRBV23-1 combines with J gene TRBJ1-5; D is uncertain. TRBV23-1 is designated an ORF whose function remains uncertain. CDR3 length: 15 amino acids. Trimming pared 5 bases from V and 0 bases from J, leaving 11 bases between.

This clone was seen more than once but under ten times. This chain uses TRBV25-1 with TRBJ1-1, with a tentative D call TRBD1 (6 bases). Trimming took 1 base from V and 0 from J, leaving 15 bases between them. Per germline, CDR1 MGHDK and CDR2 SYGVNS. This CDR3 has 17 amino acids. The CDR3 loop reads CASSESAEGTMNTEAFF. CDR3 sequence (DNA): TGTGCCAGCAGTGAATCCGCCGAGGGGACAATGAACACTGAAGCTTTCTTT. The complete variable domain, with remaining parts taken from reference TRBV25-1 and TRBJ1-1, reads EADIYQTPRYLVIGTGKKITLECSQTMGHDKMYWYQQDPGMELHLIHYSYGVNSTEKGDLSSESTVSRIRTEHFPLTLESARPSHTSQYLCASSESAEGTMNTEAFFGQGTRLTVV.

The chain recombines TRBV14 with TRBJ2-7, with D possibly being TRBD1 (5 bases). Germline values: CDR1 SGHDN, CDR2 FVKESK. V was trimmed by 0 bases and J by 5 bases, leaving 14 bases between them. The CDR3 sequence is 15 residues long. The CDR3 sequence: CASSQEWVRVHEQYF. The CDR3 nucleotides read TGTGCCAGCAGCCAAGAGTGGGTCAGGGTCCACGAGCAGTACTTC. The full variable domain, in which reference TRBV14 and TRBJ2-7 provide the parts outside the CDR3, is EAGVTQFPSHSVIEKGQTVTLRCDPISGHDNLYWYRRVMGKEIKFLLHFVKESKQDESGMPNNRFLAERTGGTYSTLKVQPAELEDSGVYFCASSQEWVRVHEQYFGPGTRLTVT.

This chain joins TRBV7-2 and TRBJ2-2; TRBD2 might be the D (6 bases). This CDR3 spans 15 amino acids. Germline CDR1 is SGHTA and CDR2 is FQGNSA. V lost 5 bases to trimming and J lost 2 bases, with 12 bases between them. CDR3 residues: CASSALGTNTGELFF. The CDR3 DNA reads as TGTGCCAGCAGCGCTCTAGGGACTAACACCGGGGAGCTGTTTTTT.

This chain connects TRBV6-1 to TRBJ2-5; a weak D match, TRBD1 (6 bases). Deletions cut 6 bases from V and 4 bases from J, with 12 bases between. This CDR3 is built from 13 residues. Looked up from germline, CDR1 is MNHNS and CDR2 is SASEGT. This chain's CDR3 is CASRGDTPETQYF. CDR3 nucleotides: TGTGCCAGCAGGGGGGACACACCAGAGACCCAGTACTTC.

This chain uses TRBV29-1 with TRBJ1-4; D remains ambiguous. In germline, CDR1 is SQVTM, CDR2 ANQGSEA. The CDR3 extends over 15 amino acids. V lost 4 bases, J lost 0 bases, and 12 bases lay in between. The CDR3 DNA is TGCAGCGTTGCTGCAACCAGTACAACTAATGAAAAACTGTTTTTT. This sequence encodes CSVAATSTTNEKLFF.